This TCR beta chain was profiled in a study of Ad26.COV2.S vaccination and SARS-CoV-2 variants. The overall study: Donor had been placed in the Ad26.COV2.S arm of the COV1001 trial. Ad26.COV2.S, an intramuscular injection, was given once or twice 56 days apart.

Study-level findings and limits: After vaccination, substantial breadth of spike-specific CD8+ and CD4+ responses was reported. Vaccine recipients showed a spike-specific TCR breadth that was higher than in placebo recipients.

V shed 3 bases, J shed 1 base, and the junction held 13 bases outside the gene matches. From germline, CDR1 is MNHEY and CDR2 SMNVEV (reference sequence). The CDR3 has 21 amino acids. The treatment here: over 15 received Ad26.COV2.S at low or high dose, single or two shots; 5 received placebo; per-sample allocation not given. Sampling was performed 63 days after the first vaccine or placebo injection. As concerns this clone: Antigen: not known.

TCRdb's table, derived via immunoSEQ multiplex PCR, lists solely in-frame clones and lacks some. The data show some 290,000 clones, about 86% seen once. The J gene is TRBJ1-6, the V gene TRBV27; 12 positions match TRBD1. Sample: peripheral blood, taken in a trial of Ad26.COV2.S vaccine versus placebo. The clonotype comes from a person between 18 and 59 years old who received the Ad26.COV2.S COVID-19 vaccine or a placebo. DNA of the CDR3: TGTGCCAGCAGTTTCCTCGGCCCGGGACAGGGGGCCATATCCTATAATTCACCCCTCCACTTT. Translation: CASSFLGPGQGAISYNSPLHF.